These 26 T cell receptor beta chains share one sample of origin, sequenced in a study of shared T cell receptors in the human thymus. Clones were sequenced by immunoSEQ multiplex PCR, and TCRdb holds only the in-frame ones, with some missing. The sample shows roughly 700,000 clones, 88% of them seen only once. The sample was also linked to a second study, of human thymus T cells.

Specimen: thymocytes. All receptors derive from a boy younger than two with a congenital heart defect.

This chain links TRBV28 with TRBJ2-1; TRBD2 matches 10 bases. Germline values: CDR1 MDHEN, CDR2 SYDVKM. The CDR3 runs 16 residues. With V trimmed by 3 bases and J by 6 bases, 8 bases remained unmatched. CDR3 sequence (DNA): TGTGCCAGCAGTTTGGAGGAGCTAGCGGGAGTCAATGAGCAGTTCTTC. This codes for CASSLEELAGVNEQFF.

The rearrangement joins TRBV7-9 to TRBJ2-7; D is perhaps TRBD1 (6 bases). V was pared by 7 bases and J by 6 bases, with 13 bases between. The CDR3 extends over 12 amino acids. CDR1 is SEHNR, CDR2 FQNEAQ, per germline (reference sequence). The CDR3 protein is CASNTPGVEQYF. DNA for the CDR3: TGTGCCAGCAATACCCCAGGGGTCGAGCAGTACTTC.

This clone has just one count. CDR3 DNA: TGTGCCAGCAGCCACAACGGGGAGGAGGGGCCGAACACTGAAGCTTTCTTT. This codes for CASSHNGEEGPNTEAFF. The genes are TRBV28 and TRBJ1-1; perhaps TRBD1 as D (5 bases). This CDR3 has 17 amino acids. The germline CDR1 and CDR2 sequences are MDHEN and SYDVKM. Deletions cut 6 bases from V and 1 base from J, with 21 bases between. The full variable domain, rest sourced from reference TRBV28 and TRBJ1-1, is DVKVTQSSRYLVKRTGEKVFLECVQDMDHENMFWYRQDPGLGLRLIYFSYDVKMKEKGDIPEGYSVSREKKERFSLILESASTNQTSMYLCASSHNGEEGPNTEAFFGQGTRLTVV.

The chain links TRBV7-2 to TRBJ2-6; D is uncertain. V was cut by 5 bases and J by 3 bases, with 11 bases left in between. The CDR3 totals 15 residues. Germline V lookup: CDR1 SGHTA, CDR2 FQGNSA. In nucleotides, the CDR3 is TGTGCCAGCAGCCCAAGCTACAGTGGGGCCAACGTCCTGACTTTC. This sequence encodes CASSPSYSGANVLTF.

The chain joins TRBV29-1 to TRBJ2-1, with D perhaps matching TRBD2 (6 bases). The V end was cut by 0 bases, the J end by 12 bases, with 15 bases between. CDR3 size: 13 residues. The germline gives CDR1 SQVTM, CDR2 ANQGSEA. CDR3 sequence reads: CSVEEAGLAGQFF. CDR3 nucleotides: TGCAGCGTTGAAGAGGCGGGGTTAGCCGGGCAGTTCTTC.

The V gene is TRBV15, the J gene TRBJ2-4, with D tentatively TRBD2 (6 bases). The germline CDR1 and CDR2 sequences are LNHNV and YYDKDF (reference sequence). There are 18 residues in the CDR3. V shed 0 bases and J shed 0 bases, with 15 bases lying between them. CDR3: CATSREAGTPLAKNIQYF. In nucleotides, the CDR3 is TGTGCCACCAGCAGAGAAGCGGGTACCCCCCTAGCCAAAAACATTCAGTACTTC.

V gene TRBV7-3 combines with J gene TRBJ2-5; 7 positions agree with TRBD1. V gave up 4 bases and J gave up 1 base; unmatched junction bases: 6. Per germline, CDR1 SGHTA and CDR2 FQGTGA. CDR3 length: 15 residues. The DNA of the CDR3 is TGTGCCAGCAGCTCAGGGACAGCGGCCCAAGAGACCCAGTACTTC. Translating it yields CASSSGTAAQETQYF.

The V call is TRBV29-1, the J call TRBJ2-3, with 8 bases fitting TRBD1. V was clipped by 4 bases and J by 2 bases; unmatched bases: 11. The germline V gene encodes CDR1 SQVTM and CDR2 ANQGSEA. The CDR3 runs to 16 residues. The CDR3 region has the DNA TGCAGCGTTGTGTCAGGTGACAGGGGTAACACAGATACGCAGTATTTT. Encoded protein: CSVVSGDRGNTDTQYF.

This chain connects TRBV30 to TRBJ2-4, with 9 bases that match TRBD2. V lost 0 bases, J lost 1 base, and 13 bases stayed unmatched. CDR1 is GTSNPN, CDR2 SVGIG, per germline (reference sequence). The CDR3 has 19 amino acids. The CDR3, as DNA: TGTGCCTGGAGTGTACCCCTAGCGGCGGGAGGGAGGGCCAAAAACATTCAGTACTTC. Protein: CAWSVPLAAGGRAKNIQYF.

The chain links TRBV18 to TRBJ2-5, with 11 positions matching TRBD2. CDR3 length: 19 residues. Germline V gene data show CDR1 as KGHSH and CDR2 as LQKENI. The junction had 15 bases not matched to a gene; V was cut back by 6 bases and J by 0 bases. The CDR3 DNA reads as TGTGCCAGCTCCCACAGACGACTAGCGGGGTCCCAGTACCAAGAGACCCAGTACTTC. Translating it yields CASSHRRLAGSQYQETQYF.

V and J are TRBV6-4 and TRBJ2-1; 11 bases line up with TRBD2. J was trimmed by 0 bases and V by 0 bases; bases with no gene match: 4. Per the germline V gene, CDR1 is MRHNA and CDR2 is SNTAGT. The CDR3 spans 18 residues. CDR3 DNA sequence: TGTGCCAGCAGTGACTCCACTAGCGGGAGTTCCTCCTACAATGAGCAGTTCTTC. Translating it yields CASSDSTSGSSSYNEQFF.

The chain uses TRBV30 and TRBJ2-3; the match to TRBD2 covers 7 bases. Per the germline V gene, CDR1 is GTSNPN and CDR2 is SVGIG (reference sequence). With V trimmed by 4 bases and J by 2 bases, 9 bases remained unmatched. The CDR3 loop spans 15 amino acids. The chain's CDR3 is CAWNGLAEPTDTQYF. CDR3 DNA: TGTGCCTGGAATGGGCTAGCGGAACCCACAGATACGCAGTATTTT.

The genes are TRBV28 and TRBJ1-2; 10 bases agree with TRBD1. J was trimmed by 7 bases and V by 5 bases; bases with no gene match: 13. CDR1 and CDR2 (germline): MDHEN, SYDVKM. The CDR3 contains 16 residues. CDR3 region: CASSTQPGQGSCGYTF. As DNA, the CDR3 is TGTGCCAGCAGTACCCAACCGGGACAGGGGAGTTGTGGCTACACCTTC.

This chain joins TRBV7-9 and TRBJ2-3; 9 bases agree with TRBD1. After removal of 4 bases from V and 4 bases from J, the junction contained 6 bases not matched to a gene. CDR3 length: 15 residues. CDR1 is SEHNR and CDR2 is FQNEAQ in the germline V gene (reference sequence). The CDR3 DNA sequence: TGTGCCAGCAGCTGGAAGGGACAGGGTCCAGATACGCAGTATTTT. This encodes CASSWKGQGPDTQYF. The full variable domain, in which reference TRBV7-9 and TRBJ2-3 provide the parts outside the CDR3, is DTGVSQNPRHKITKRGQNVTFRCDPISEHNRLYWYRQTLGQGPEFLTYFQNEAQLEKSRLLSDRFSAERPKGSFSTLEIQRTEQGDSAMYLCASSWKGQGPDTQYFGPGTRLTVL.

With regard to this clone: The same CDR3 arises from other DNA sequences in this sample as well. The rearrangement links TRBV11-3 to TRBJ2-1, with 8 bases aligning to TRBD2. Germline assignment: CDR1 SGHNT and CDR2 YENEEA. CDR3 length: 15 amino acids. The junction had 5 bases not matched to a gene; V was cut back by 5 bases and J by 2 bases. The CDR3 nucleotides are TGTGCCAGCAGCCCATTAGCGGGAACCTACAATGAGCAGTTCTTC. This encodes CASSPLAGTYNEQFF.

The chain has TRBV21-1 and TRBJ2-2; the table's D call TRBD2 went unverified against the DNA. TRBV21-1 is classified as a pseudogene. This CDR3 contains 17 residues. The chain's CDR3 is CASSKGSSGRNTGELFF. For the CDR3, the DNA is TGTGCCAGCAGCAAAGGTAGTAGCGGGAGGAACACCGGGGAGCTGTTTTTT.

The chain has TRBV6-1 and TRBJ2-3; 8 bases fit TRBD2. V was pared by 0 bases and J by 2 bases, with 7 bases of the junction left unmatched. The germline CDR1 and CDR2 sequences are MNHNS and SASEGT. The CDR3 runs 17 residues. Here the CDR3 reads CASSEAGGTRNTDTQYF. As DNA, the CDR3 is TGTGCCAGCAGTGAAGCGGGCGGGACTAGAAACACAGATACGCAGTATTTT.

The chain carries TRBV7-9 and TRBJ2-2, with 9 bases matching TRBD1. V was clipped by 7 bases and J by 4 bases; unmatched bases: 19. CDR3 size: 19 residues. The V gene's germline CDR1 is SEHNR and CDR2 FQNEAQ (reference sequence). The CDR3 sequence is CASILLQGAISRGTGELFF. CDR3 sequence (DNA): TGTGCCAGCATTCTTTTACAGGGGGCGATCTCGCGGGGCACCGGGGAGCTGTTTTTT.

This rearrangement joins TRBV14 to TRBJ2-1; 10 bases line up with TRBD2. CDR1 and CDR2 (germline): SGHDN, FVKESK. Losses at the gene ends were 0 bases for V and 5 bases for J; bases not matched to a gene: 13. The CDR3 extends over 19 amino acids. This chain's CDR3 is CASSQEKREGSGAHNEQFF. The CDR3 DNA follows: TGTGCCAGCAGCCAAGAGAAGCGGGAGGGGTCAGGGGCCCACAATGAGCAGTTCTTC.

V gene TRBV7-9 combines with J gene TRBJ2-7, with a possible D match to TRBD1 (5 bases). CDR1 is SEHNR and CDR2 is FQNEAQ in the germline V gene (reference sequence). The CDR3 is made up of 16 amino acids. Trimming removed 5 bases from V and 0 bases from J, with 17 bases in between. The CDR3 DNA sequence: TGTGCCAGCAGCATCGGTCAGGGTCCCGGCTCCTACGAGCAGTACTTC. Encoded protein: CASSIGQGPGSYEQYF.

This rearrangement joins TRBV13 to TRBJ1-2; TRBD1 is a possible D gene (6 bases). The CDR3 is 14 residues long. Germline V gives CDR1 PRHDT, CDR2 FYEKMQ (reference sequence). Deletions cut 3 bases from V and 6 bases from J, with 14 bases between. The CDR3 DNA follows: TGTGCCAGCAGCTTTACCGGGACACGAAATGGCTACACCTTC. It codes for CASSFTGTRNGYTF.

This clone was picked up one time. The chain is built from TRBV7-8 and TRBJ1-5, with D maybe TRBD1 (6 bases). The germline gives CDR1 SGHVS, CDR2 FQNEAQ. The germline V and J ends were trimmed by 4 bases and 7 bases, with 20 bases remaining between them. The CDR3 is made up of 16 amino acids. CDR3 sequence (DNA): TGTGCCAGCAGCTCACTTCACAGGGTGGCAGGACAGCCCCAGCATTTT. This codes for CASSSLHRVAGQPQHF.

The J gene is TRBJ2-7, the V gene TRBV11-2; 10 bases align to TRBD2. Germline CDR1 is SGHAT and CDR2 is FQNNGV. This CDR3 is 15 amino acids long. The trim removed 5 bases at V and 6 bases at J, leaving 10 bases unmatched. This chain's CDR3 is CASSSGLAALREQYF. The DNA for the CDR3 is TGTGCCAGCAGCAGTGGACTAGCGGCACTCCGCGAGCAGTACTTC.

The gene calls are TRBV6-5 and TRBJ2-1, with 9 bases aligning to TRBD1. The CDR3 totals 15 residues. CDR1 and CDR2 from the germline V gene are MNHEY and SVGAGI. V lost 5 bases and J lost 2; bases outside the gene matches: 4. The CDR3 DNA reads as TGTGCCAGCAGTATCCGGACAGGGGCCTACAATGAGCAGTTCTTC. Its translation is CASSIRTGAYNEQFF.

In DNA form, the CDR3 reads TGCAGCGCACTGACAGGGGGAGGGGCCAATCAGCCCCAGCATTTT. Its protein product is CSALTGGGANQPQHF. The rearrangement links TRBV29-1 to TRBJ1-5, with TRBD1 matching 9 bases. CDR1 SQVTM and CDR2 ANQGSEA come from the germline V gene. The CDR3 sequence is 15 residues long. Trimming at V came to 7 bases and at J to 3 bases, leaving 10 bases not matched to a gene. The entire variable domain, with the rest obtained from reference TRBV29-1 and TRBJ1-5, is as follows: SAVISQKPSRDICQRGTSLTIQCQVDSQVTMMFWYRQQPGQSLTLIATANQGSEATYESGFVIDKFPISRPNLTFSTLTVSNMSPEDSSIYLCSALTGGGANQPQHFGDGTRLSIL.

This chain links TRBV14 with TRBJ2-4; TRBD2 might be the D (6 bases). Trimming took 6 bases from V and 0 from J, leaving 18 bases between them. CDR1 is SGHDN and CDR2 is FVKESK in the germline V gene. The CDR3 consists of 17 residues. CDR3 in DNA: TGTGCCAGCAGTCAAAATCCGGGAGCCTTAGCCAAAAACATTCAGTACTTC. Protein product: CASSQNPGALAKNIQYF.